These 27 T cell receptor beta chains came from one sample sequenced in a study of T cells expressing NK-cell markers. TCRdb re-called the 5' RACE reads and shows each CDR3 protein once, DNA omitted. The sample shows a few hundred thousand distinct CDR3 sequences, and approximately 1.4% sits with its ten largest clones. Sequencing input: blood T cells: a sorted CD56 or NKG2C T cell subset, CD4+ or CD8+ T cells, or bulk PBMC T cells (not recorded which). These receptors came from a woman aged 45 to 65 in good health.

This chain links TRBV28 with TRBJ1-3; with no DNA, the TCRdb D assignment of TRBD1 cannot be verified. CDR1 is MDHEN, CDR2 SYDVKM, per germline. The CDR3 totals 18 residues. CDR3: CASSLSGGRLSSGNTIYF.

The chain uses TRBV4-2 and TRBJ2-5; TCRdb calls TRBD1, which cannot be checked without DNA. The CDR3 covers 13 residues. CDR1 and CDR2 (germline): LGHNA, YNFKEQ. The CDR3 reads CASSRGTGETQYF.

V gene TRBV5-1 combines with J gene TRBJ2-1; TCRdb indicates TRBD2, and absent DNA this call remains unverified. CDR3 length: 14 amino acids. Germline assignment: CDR1 SGHRS and CDR2 YFSETQ. The chain's CDR3 is CASSLSLAGSEQFF.

This chain joins TRBV27 and TRBJ2-7; the TCRdb D gene call, TRBD1, has no DNA to confirm it. Looked up from germline, CDR1 is MNHEY and CDR2 is SMNVEV (reference sequence). This CDR3 has 15 residues. CDR3 region: CASSFQGGNSYEQYF.

The chain couples TRBV9 to TRBJ1-5. The germline CDR1 and CDR2 sequences are SGDLS and YYNGEE. This CDR3 comprises 14 residues. Here the CDR3 reads CASSPTFHNQPQHF.

V and J are TRBV5-1 and TRBJ2-2; the TRBD1 assignment by TCRdb is unverifiable without DNA. This CDR3 is built from 15 residues. CDR1 is SGHRS, CDR2 YFSETQ, per germline. CDR3 amino acids: CASSLAFRESGELFF.

This CDR3 is CASSPGRKTSTDTQYF. The chain joins TRBV18 to TRBJ2-3. CDR3 length: 16 residues. From germline, CDR1 is KGHSH and CDR2 LQKENI.

J is TRBJ2-3 and V is TRBV5-5. Germline CDR1 and CDR2: SGHKS and YYEKEE (reference sequence). CDR3 size: 15 residues. The CDR3: CASSLQDYSTDTQYF.

The rearrangement links TRBV7-3 to TRBJ2-1. In germline, CDR1 is SGHTA, CDR2 FQGTGA. The CDR3 runs 12 residues. CDR3: CASSLTRGEQFF.

The chain is built from TRBV3-1 and TRBJ2-2; TCRdb's D call, TRBD1, is unchecked because there is no DNA. The CDR3 length is 15 residues. In germline, CDR1 is LGHDT, CDR2 YNNKEL (reference sequence). CDR3 amino acids: CASSLWTTNTGELFF.

V gene TRBV6-1 combines with J gene TRBJ2-5; TCRdb gives TRBD1 as the D gene, but with no DNA this cannot be confirmed. Looked up from germline, CDR1 is MNHNS and CDR2 is SASEGT. The CDR3 has 15 amino acids. The CDR3 loop is CASSLAAGRGETQYF.

The V call is TRBV7-3, the J call TRBJ2-1; the TRBD1 assignment by TCRdb is unverifiable without DNA. The V gene's germline CDR1 is SGHTA and CDR2 FQGTGA. This CDR3 is 12 amino acids long. The CDR3 reads CASSTPAGGQFF.

The J gene is TRBJ2-6, the V gene TRBV11-2; without DNA, the TCRdb call of TRBD1 cannot be checked. This CDR3 region has 16 residues. Germline values: CDR1 SGHAT, CDR2 FQNNGV. The CDR3 protein is CASRSLGPSGANVLTF.

The genes are TRBV7-9 and TRBJ1-6. Germline CDR1 reads SEHNR; CDR2 reads FQNEAQ (reference sequence). The CDR3 consists of 17 residues. The CDR3 sequence is CASSLEGRSSYNSPLHF.

The chain carries TRBV5-6 and TRBJ2-5; the TCRdb call, TRBD1, lacks DNA for checking. Germline CDR1 is SGHDT and CDR2 is YYEEEE. The CDR3 is 17 residues long. The CDR3 sequence is CASSFQLDRGPGETQYF.

CDR3 loop: CASTTGTGSLSEAFF. The chain joins TRBV9 to TRBJ1-1; TCRdb lists TRBD1, though no DNA is available to test this call. The CDR3 runs 15 residues. From germline, CDR1 is SGDLS and CDR2 YYNGEE.

The chain uses TRBV4-1 and TRBJ1-1. Germline V gene lookup returns CDR1 MGHRA and CDR2 YSYEKL. CDR3 length: 13 residues. The CDR3 spells CASSRLWESEAFF.

This sequence joins TRBV19 and TRBJ2-1; the TRBD2 assignment by TCRdb is unverifiable without DNA. This CDR3 has 14 residues. The germline CDR1 and CDR2 sequences are LNHDA and SQIVND (reference sequence). The CDR3 loop is CASSQAGGPGEQFF.

The rearrangement joins TRBV11-2 to TRBJ1-2; TCRdb selects TRBD1, and the lack of DNA leaves this call unchecked. The CDR3 totals 14 residues. The germline gives CDR1 SGHAT, CDR2 FQNNGV. This chain's CDR3 is CASSRFRSRDGYTF.

The chain has TRBV7-9 and TRBJ2-3; there is no DNA to check the TCRdb D call of TRBD1. The length of the CDR3 is 17 residues. The germline V gene has CDR1 SEHNR and CDR2 FQNEAQ (reference sequence). This CDR3 reads CASRSEMGRVIADTQYF.

This sequence joins TRBV24-1 and TRBJ2-3; the TCRdb D gene call, TRBD2, has no DNA to confirm it. From germline, CDR1 is KGHDR and CDR2 SFDVKD. The CDR3 length is 19 residues. The CDR3 region is CATSDLIPKVAGRTDTQYF.

The chain has TRBV5-1 and TRBJ1-2; TCRdb's D call of TRBD1 is untestable without DNA. The CDR3 is 13 residues long. Per germline, CDR1 SGHRS and CDR2 YFSETQ. This CDR3 reads CASSSGQGDGYTF.

The chain employs TRBV5-8 and TRBJ2-1; no DNA is available, so the TRBD1 call from TCRdb remains unchecked. Germline V CDR1 and CDR2: SGHTS, YDEGEE. The CDR3 consists of 17 residues. CDR3 amino acids: CASSLRGGTGGYNEQFF.

V and J are TRBV18 and TRBJ2-4; with no DNA, the TCRdb D assignment of TRBD1 cannot be verified. The CDR3 runs 17 residues. Germline V gene data show CDR1 as KGHSH and CDR2 as LQKENI. Here the CDR3 reads CASSPPRKGQAKNIQYF.

CDR3 in amino acids: CASSYSSGAGVEQYF. This chain joins TRBV6-5 and TRBJ2-7; TCRdb reports TRBD2, a call that lacks DNA to check it against. The CDR3 consists of 15 residues. CDR1 and CDR2 from the germline V gene are MNHEY and SVGAGI.

This chain links TRBV5-1 with TRBJ2-1; TCRdb designates TRBD2, a call that cannot be tested without DNA. Looked up from germline, CDR1 is SGHRS and CDR2 is YFSETQ. The CDR3 length is 15 residues. The chain's CDR3 is CASSLVSGVNNEQFF.

The V and J genes are TRBV5-6 and TRBJ2-6. The CDR3 consists of 17 residues. CDR1 is SGHDT, CDR2 YYEEEE, per germline. CDR3 in amino acids: CASSLRVLSSGANVLTF.